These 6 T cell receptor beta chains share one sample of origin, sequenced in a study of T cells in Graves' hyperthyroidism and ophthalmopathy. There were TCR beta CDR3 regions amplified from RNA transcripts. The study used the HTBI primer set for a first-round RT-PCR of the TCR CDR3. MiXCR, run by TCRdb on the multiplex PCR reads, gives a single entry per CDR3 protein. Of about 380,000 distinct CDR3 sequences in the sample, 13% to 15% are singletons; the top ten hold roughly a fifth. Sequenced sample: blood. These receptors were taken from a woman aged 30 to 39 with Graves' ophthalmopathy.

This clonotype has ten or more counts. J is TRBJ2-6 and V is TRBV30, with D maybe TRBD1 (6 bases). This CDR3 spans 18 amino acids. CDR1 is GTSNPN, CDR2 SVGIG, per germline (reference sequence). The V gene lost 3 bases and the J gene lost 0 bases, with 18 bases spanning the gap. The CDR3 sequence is CAWSNNDRINSGANVLTF. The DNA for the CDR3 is TGTGCCTGGAGCAACAACGACAGGATAAACTCTGGGGCCAACGTCCTGACTTTC.

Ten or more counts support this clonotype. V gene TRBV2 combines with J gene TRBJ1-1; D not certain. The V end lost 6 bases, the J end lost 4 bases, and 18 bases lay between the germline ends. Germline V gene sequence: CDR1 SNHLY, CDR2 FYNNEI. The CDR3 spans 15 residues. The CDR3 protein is CASSDLGVPGTEAFF. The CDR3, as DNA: TGTGCCAGCAGCGACCTCGGGGTCCCGGGCACTGAAGCTTTCTTT.

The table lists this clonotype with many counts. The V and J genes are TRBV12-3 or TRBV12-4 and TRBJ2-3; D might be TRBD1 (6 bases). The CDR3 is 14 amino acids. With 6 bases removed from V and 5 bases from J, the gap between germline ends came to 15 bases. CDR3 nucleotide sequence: TGTGCCAGCAGCAACACAGGGCCTAGAGATACGCAGTATTTT. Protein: CASSNTGPRDTQYF.

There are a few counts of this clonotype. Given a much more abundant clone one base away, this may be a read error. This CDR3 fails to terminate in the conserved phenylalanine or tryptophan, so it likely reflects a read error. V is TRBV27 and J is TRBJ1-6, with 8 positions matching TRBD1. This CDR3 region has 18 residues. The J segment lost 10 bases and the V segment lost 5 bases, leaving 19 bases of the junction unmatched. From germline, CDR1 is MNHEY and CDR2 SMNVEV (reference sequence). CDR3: CASSHRTGYALGGSPLHS. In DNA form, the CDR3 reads TGTGCCAGCAGTCACCGGACAGGGTATGCGCTGGGTGGATCACCCCTCCACTCT.

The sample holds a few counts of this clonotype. Here the CDR3 reads CASSQSDRLIYEQYF. DNA for the CDR3: TGCGCCAGCAGCCAATCAGACAGGTTGATCTACGAGCAGTACTTC. V usage is TRBV4-1 and J usage is TRBJ2-7; D may be TRBD1 (6 bases). Trimming took 2 bases from V and 3 from J, leaving 14 bases between them. Germline V gene sequence: CDR1 MGHRA, CDR2 YSYEKL. This CDR3 region has 15 residues.

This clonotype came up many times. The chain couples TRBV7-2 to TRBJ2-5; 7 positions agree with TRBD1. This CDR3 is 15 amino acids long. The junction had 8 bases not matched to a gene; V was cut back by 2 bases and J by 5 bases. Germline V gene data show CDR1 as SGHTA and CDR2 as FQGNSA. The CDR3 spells CASSLPTGWMETQYF. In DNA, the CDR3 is TGTGCCAGCAGCTTACCGACAGGGTGGATGGAGACCCAGTACTTC. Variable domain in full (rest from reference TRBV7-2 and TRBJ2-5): GAGVSQSPSNKVTEKGKDVELRCDPISGHTALYWYRQSLGQGLEFLIYFQGNSAPDKSGLPSDRFSAERTGGSVSTLTIQRTQQEDSAVYLCASSLPTGWMETQYFGPGTRLLVL.